The 20 T cell receptor beta chains in this list originate from one sample, sequenced in a study of shared clonotypes between healthy human individuals. Naive CD8 cells, CD45RO-negative and positively selected for CCR7, excluded terminally differentiated effector memory CD45RA+ cells. TCRdb keeps only in-frame clones here, not all; method: immunoSEQ multiplex PCR. This sample yields about 590,000 clones, of which less than 97% are seen a single time; around 0.097% belongs to the top ten. Sequencing was performed on naive CD8+ T cells sorted from blood. The receptor set was obtained from a woman under 40 in good health.

V gene TRBV27 combines with J gene TRBJ2-1; 8 bases fit TRBD2. The CDR3 spans 14 residues. Trimming took 5 bases from V and 4 from J; bases not matched to a gene: 4. In germline, CDR1 is MNHEY, CDR2 SMNVEV (reference sequence). The DNA of the CDR3 is TGTGCCAGCAGTCCCGCTAGCGGGTACAATGAGCAGTTCTTC. Translation gives CASSPASGYNEQFF.

The genes are TRBV25-1 and TRBJ1-6; D ambiguous. Germline V CDR1 and CDR2: MGHDK, SYGVNS. The CDR3 is 15 amino acids. V gave up 1 base and J gave up 6 bases, with 10 bases separating them. CDR3 nucleotide sequence: TGTGCCAGCAGTGAATTTGGCCTGGGTAATTCACCCCTCCACTTT. It yields the protein CASSEFGLGNSPLHF.

This clone appeared a few times. The rearrangement joins TRBV28 to TRBJ1-2; unclear D gene. Looked up from germline, CDR1 is MDHEN and CDR2 is SYDVKM. V gave up 4 bases and J gave up 8 bases, with 8 bases separating them. The CDR3 spans 11 residues. For the CDR3, the DNA is TGTGCCAGCAGTTCGGGGTGGGGCTACACCTTC. The encoded protein is CASSSGWGYTF.

This chain connects TRBV19 to TRBJ1-5; D is unresolved. CDR1 LNHDA and CDR2 SQIVND come from the germline V gene (reference sequence). The CDR3 has 16 amino acids. The ends were cut back, 9 bases at V and 0 bases at J, with 18 bases in the middle. The CDR3 region has the DNA TGTGCCAGCGCCCAGATGAAAGTAGTTAGCAATCAGCCCCAGCATTTT. It codes for CASAQMKVVSNQPQHF.

V is TRBV4-1 and J is TRBJ2-3; 12 nucleotides align to TRBD2. Trimming took 3 bases from V and 2 from J; bases not matched to a gene: 9. The CDR3 consists of 18 residues. Germline lookup yields CDR1 MGHRA and CDR2 YSYEKL. CDR3 loop: CASSHPSGRGGFTDTQYF. The CDR3 nucleotides are TGCGCCAGCAGCCATCCTAGCGGGAGGGGGGGATTCACAGATACGCAGTATTTT.

The chain couples TRBV15 to TRBJ1-3; D is perhaps TRBD1 (5 bases). The CDR3 has 15 amino acids. CDR1 is LNHNV and CDR2 is YYDKDF in the germline V gene (reference sequence). V gave up 3 bases and J gave up 3 bases, with 12 bases separating them. As DNA, the CDR3 is TGTGCCACCAGCAGGACCACCGGGGGTGGAAACACCATATATTTT. It yields the protein CATSRTTGGGNTIYF.

The chain is built from TRBV29-1 and TRBJ2-7; 12 positions match TRBD1. Germline loops: CDR1 SQVTM, CDR2 ANQGSEA. V shed 0 bases and J 3 bases; nucleotides not matched to a gene: 6. CDR3 length: 16 amino acids. CDR3 bases: TGCAGCGTTGAAGATTTAAGGGACAGGGGGCACTACGAGCAGTACTTC. Translation gives CSVEDLRDRGHYEQYF.

J is TRBJ2-2 and V is TRBV19; D gene unclear. CDR1 is LNHDA and CDR2 is SQIVND in the germline V gene (reference sequence). Deletions cut 3 bases from V and 2 bases from J, with 4 bases between. The CDR3 runs to 13 residues. CDR3 nucleotide sequence: TGTGCCAGTAGTATTTATAACACCGGGGAGCTGTTTTTT. It specifies CASSIYNTGELFF.

The J gene is TRBJ2-7, the V gene TRBV28, with a tentative D call TRBD2 (5 bases). In germline, CDR1 is MDHEN, CDR2 SYDVKM. There are 15 residues in the CDR3. The V end was cut by 3 bases, the J end by 3 bases, with 15 bases between. This CDR3 is CASSFEGITYYEQYF. The CDR3, as DNA: TGTGCCAGCAGTTTCGAGGGAATCACTTACTACGAGCAGTACTTC.

Here the CDR3 DNA reads TGTGCCAGCAGCCAGGGAAGGCCCCCATGGGAGACCCAGTACTTC. It encodes CASSQGRPPWETQYF. V usage is TRBV11-2 and J usage is TRBJ2-5, with a weak D call TRBD1 (5 bases). The CDR3 extends over 15 amino acids. V gave up 5 bases and J gave up 5 bases, with 18 bases separating them. Germline-derived CDR1 and CDR2 are SGHAT and FQNNGV.

The chain links TRBV28 to TRBJ1-5, with TRBD1 identical over 7 bases. V trimming: 10 bases; J trimming: 0 bases; junction bases outside the gene matches: 9. Germline V gives CDR1 MDHEN, CDR2 SYDVKM. The CDR3 has 15 amino acids. DNA for the CDR3: TGTGCCATCAACTCTTACAGGGGTAGCAATCAGCCCCAGCATTTT. This codes for CAINSYRGSNQPQHF.

The rearrangement uses TRBV5-4 and TRBJ2-1; perhaps TRBD2 as D (5 bases). The V gene lost 4 bases and the J gene lost 0 bases, with 14 bases spanning the gap. Germline loops: CDR1 SGHNT, CDR2 YYREEE (reference sequence). The CDR3 has 16 amino acids. CDR3 bases: TGTGCCAGCAGCCCCCCCGGGGATCCCTCCTACAATGAGCAGTTCTTC. It encodes CASSPPGDPSYNEQFF.

This clone was seen a single time. V and J are TRBV27 and TRBJ2-7, with no clear D. The V gene's germline CDR1 is MNHEY and CDR2 SMNVEV (reference sequence). The CDR3 has 12 residues. Trimming removed 5 bases at V and 5 bases at J, with 10 bases between. For the CDR3, the DNA is TGTGCCAGCAGTCTGGACGGCCACGAGCAGTACTTC. Residues: CASSLDGHEQYF.

The chain links TRBV7-8 to TRBJ2-1, with 8 bases matching TRBD1. The junction had 8 bases not matched to a gene; V was cut back by 3 bases and J by 7 bases. Germline V gives CDR1 SGHVS, CDR2 FQNEAQ. The CDR3 totals 15 residues. CDR3 sequence: CASSFRTGFENEQFF. Here the CDR3 DNA reads TGTGCCAGCAGCTTCCGGACAGGGTTTGAAAATGAGCAGTTCTTC.

The chain has TRBV5-6 and TRBJ1-4, with 7 bases fitting TRBD1. This CDR3 has 16 residues. Germline V gene data show CDR1 as SGHDT and CDR2 as YYEEEE. The J segment lost 0 bases and the V segment lost 3 bases, leaving 5 bases of the junction unmatched. The CDR3 loop is CASSWGTDATNEKLFF. The CDR3 DNA reads TGTGCCAGCAGCTGGGGGACAGATGCAACTAATGAAAAACTGTTTTTT.

The chain recombines TRBV11-2 with TRBJ1-2, with 7 bases identical to TRBD1. Germline trimming cut 0 bases from V and 8 bases from J; bases unmatched to any gene: 9. This CDR3 has 15 residues. Germline-derived CDR1 and CDR2 are SGHAT and FQNNGV. For the CDR3, the DNA is TGTGCCAGCAGCTTAGATCGCTACAGGGGAGAAGGCTACACCTTC. As protein: CASSLDRYRGEGYTF.

This chain links TRBV7-9 with TRBJ2-5; 14 nucleotides agree with TRBD2. TRBJ2-7 matches the DNA end more closely, so the J call is doubtful. From germline, CDR1 is SEHNR and CDR2 FQNEAQ (reference sequence). There are 16 residues in the CDR3. The DNA for the CDR3 is TGTGCCAGCAGCCCAGGGACTAGCGGGAGATTTTACGAGCAGTACTTC. Amino acids: CASSPGTSGRFYEQYF.

This chain joins TRBV19 and TRBJ2-7; 9 bases align to TRBD1. The V and J ends lost 5 bases and 4 bases, in that order; junction bases with no gene match: 18. The CDR3 totals 18 residues. Germline V gives CDR1 LNHDA, CDR2 SQIVND (reference sequence). CDR3 loop: CASSSNSKLGTGTYEQYF. In DNA, the CDR3 is TGTGCCAGTAGTTCGAATTCAAAACTCGGGACAGGGACTTACGAGCAGTACTTC.

The chain carries TRBV25-1 and TRBJ2-1; 7 positions match TRBD1. The CDR3 has 15 amino acids. Germline CDR1 MGHDK, CDR2 SYGVNS. The J segment lost 0 bases and the V segment lost 4 bases, leaving 3 bases of the junction unmatched. The CDR3 loop reads CASSVDRYSYNEQFF. The CDR3 DNA is TGTGCCAGCAGTGTGGACAGGTACTCCTACAATGAGCAGTTCTTC. The variable domain in full, with the rest retrieved from reference TRBV25-1 and TRBJ2-1, is EADIYQTPRYLVIGTGKKITLECSQTMGHDKMYWYQQDPGMELHLIHYSYGVNSTEKGDLSSESTVSRIRTEHFPLTLESARPSHTSQYLCASSVDRYSYNEQFFGPGTRLTVL.

This rearrangement joins TRBV4-1 to TRBJ1-1; D is ambiguous. The V gene lost 3 bases and the J gene lost 4 bases, with 12 bases spanning the gap. Germline CDR1 and CDR2: MGHRA and YSYEKL. CDR3 size: 14 residues. CDR3 in amino acids: CASSHDRRSTEAFF. The CDR3 bases are TGCGCCAGCAGCCATGATAGACGGAGCACTGAAGCTTTCTTT.